A selection of T cell receptor beta chains follows, all from one sample in a study of control samples from healthy donors and cancer patients. Here immunoSEQ multiplex PCR was the method, and the copy in TCRdb shows in-frame clones only, minus some. Among about 110,000 clones listed, approximately 82% were seen once. The sample comprised blood. These receptors originate from a man younger than 30 in good health. The CDR3 runs from the conserved cysteine through the conserved F or W. A D gene is named only where the DNA matches it firmly. Clone size is stated in some rows and not others, as once, few, many or a class when expanded.

NA	TRBV2	TRBJ2-5	15	NA	TGTGCCAGCAGGCGTTGGGGGGCGAGAGAAGAGACCCAGTACTTC	CASRRWGAREETQYF
NA	TRBV21-1	TRBJ1-4	24	NA	TGTGCCAGCAGCAAAGAAGACAGGGTCCCAGAAGGCCGCTACCTTACTGCAACTAATGAAAAACTGTTTTTT	CASSKEDRVPEGRYLTATNEKLFF
NA	TRBV6-2/TRBV6-3	TRBJ2-1	13	NA	TGTGCCAGCAGTTCCACAGGGTCCAATGAGCAGTTCTTC	CASSSTGSNEQFF
NA	TRBV19	TRBJ2-4	16	TRBD1	TGTGCCAGTAGTCCCGGGACAGTTTCGACCAAAAACATTCAGTACTTC	CASSPGTVSTKNIQYF
NA	TRBV7-9	TRBJ1-2	14	NA	TGTGCCAGCAGCTTAGCTTCGGGGAATGGTGGCTACACCTTC	CASSLASGNGGYTF
once	TRBV4-2	TRBJ2-5	16	TRBD1	TGTGCCAGCAGCCAACGAACGGGACAGGGAGGGGAGACCCAGTACTTC	CASSQRTGQGGETQYF
NA	TRBV14	TRBJ2-7	11	NA	TGTGCCAGCAGCCAAGGGCCGAAGCAGTACTTC	CASSQGPKQYF
once	TRBV3-1/TRBV3-2	TRBJ2-3	16	TRBD2	TGTGCCAGCAGCCTAGTAGCGGGGGGCCGCACAGATACGCAGTATTTT	CASSLVAGGRTDTQYF
NA	TRBV5-1	TRBJ2-3	15	TRBD2	TGCGCCAGCAGCGCGACGACTAGCGGGGCGGATACGCAGTATTTT	CASSATTSGADTQYF
NA	TRBV7-9	TRBJ2-1	13	NA	TGTGCCAGCACCTCCTGGGACCACAATGAGCAGTTCTTC	CASTSWDHNEQFF
NA	TRBV9	TRBJ2-3	18	TRBD2	TGTGCCAGCAGCCCCCGGGCGGGGGGGCAAGCGAGCACAGATACGCAGTATTTT	CASSPRAGGQASTDTQYF
NA	TRBV29-1	TRBJ2-6	19	NA	TGCAGCGTTGAAGATTCGGGGGCAGGCGGGGGCTCTGGGGCCAACGTCCTGACTTTC	CSVEDSGAGGGSGANVLTF
NA	TRBV11-2	TRBJ1-2	12	NA	TGTGCCAGCAGCTTAATTGTAAATGGCTACACCTTC	CASSLIVNGYTF
NA	TRBV3-1/TRBV3-2	TRBJ1-1	13	NA	TGTGCCAGCAAATGGGGCGGTAACACTGAAGCTTTCTTT	CASKWGGNTEAFF
NA	TRBV7-6	TRBJ2-3	15	TRBD1	TGTGCCAGCAGCTCTAGCAGGGGGAACACAGATACGCAGTATTTT	CASSSSRGNTDTQYF
NA	TRBV4-3	TRBJ2-1	16	NA	TGCGCCAGCAGCCAAGATGGGGACCCGCAGGTGAATGAGCAGTTCTTC	CASSQDGDPQVNEQFF
NA	TRBV11-2	TRBJ2-7	17	TRBD1	TGTGCCAGCAGCTTAGACACATGGGGGGACAGGGCCTACGAGCAGTACTTC	CASSLDTWGDRAYEQYF
NA	TRBV28	TRBJ2-1	15	TRBD2	TGTGCCAGCAGTTCGTCAGCGGGGGGGCGCAATGAGCAGTTCTTC	CASSSSAGGRNEQFF
NA	TRBV25-1	TRBJ1-1	14	NA	TGTGCCAGCAGTTCGAGAGGGGAGGGAACTGAAGCTTTCTTT	CASSSRGEGTEAFF
once	TRBV29-1	TRBJ2-1	14	NA	TGCAGCTTTAGAGGGGAACTCGAAATCAATGAGCAGTTCTTC	CSFRGELEINEQFF
NA	TRBV7-2	TRBJ1-6	17	NA	TGTGCCAGCAGCACCGATTACAGGGACACCTATAATTCACCCCTCCACTTT	CASSTDYRDTYNSPLHF
NA	TRBV9	TRBJ2-5	18	TRBD2	TGTGCCAGCAGCGCGGCCCCATCTAGCGGGGGGGCCAGGGAGACCCAGTACTTC	CASSAAPSSGGARETQYF
NA	TRBV27	TRBJ1-2	15	TRBD1	TGTGCCAGCAGTCCCCAACCCGGGACAGGGTTTGGCTACACCTTC	CASSPQPGTGFGYTF
NA	TRBV14	TRBJ2-2	15	NA	TGTGCCAGCAGCCGCCTTTTTCAGGGAACCGGGGAGCTGTTTTTT	CASSRLFQGTGELFF
NA	TRBV5-4	TRBJ2-5	15	NA	TGTGCCAGCAGCAGTGCCTCCGGGGGCTCACGGTCCCAGTACTTC	CASSSASGGSRSQYF
NA	TRBV20-1	TRBJ2-6	17	NA	TGCAGTGCTAGTGCCCGACGGATTTTCTCTGGGGCCAACGTCCTGACTTTC	CSASARRIFSGANVLTF
NA	TRBV15	TRBJ1-2	16	NA	TGTGCCACCAGCAGAGTAGGTACATCGTTTGACTATGGCTACACCTTC	CATSRVGTSFDYGYTF
NA	TRBV2	TRBJ1-2	13	NA	TGTGCCAGCAGTGAAGGGGGAAGAGGAGGCTACACCTTC	CASSEGGRGGYTF
once	TRBV2	TRBJ1-4	13	NA	TGTGCCAGCGGGACCGAGACTAATGAAAAACTGTTTTTT	CASGTETNEKLFF
NA	TRBV19	TRBJ2-5	14	TRBD1	TGTGCCAGTAGTACGACAGGGGGATCAGAGACCCAGTACTTC	CASSTTGGSETQYF
NA	TRBV7-6	TRBJ1-1	17	TRBD1	TGTGCCAGCAGCTTAGGGACTATGACAGGGCCGAACACTGAAGCTTTCTTT	CASSLGTMTGPNTEAFF
NA	TRBV15	TRBJ2-1	12	NA	TGTGCCACCAGCAGAGGGACTTCGCAGCAGTTCTTC	CATSRGTSQQFF
NA	TRBV18	TRBJ1-2	14	TRBD1	TGTGCCAGCTCCCCCGGGACAGGGAAGGAAGGCTACACCTTC	CASSPGTGKEGYTF
NA	TRBV4-1	TRBJ1-2	14	TRBD1	TGCGCCAGCAGCCCCACGGGACAGAACTATGGCTACACCTTC	CASSPTGQNYGYTF
once	TRBV19	TRBJ2-4	17	NA	TGTGCCAGTAGTATTGGTCGCGCCGATGGGGCCAAAAACATTCAGTACTTC	CASSIGRADGAKNIQYF
NA	TRBV4-1	TRBJ1-5	17	TRBD1	TGCGCCAGCAGCCAACAAACAGGGGGTGAAAGCAATCAGCCCCAGCATTTT	CASSQQTGGESNQPQHF
once	TRBV4-1	TRBJ1-1	16	NA	TGCGCCAGCAGCCAAGTGGCGAGAGGAGCCAACACTGAAGCTTTCTTT	CASSQVARGANTEAFF
once	TRBV27	TRBJ2-2	15	NA	TGTGCCAGCAGTTTTCTCGGGGTAGTAGCCGGGGAGCTGTTTTTT	CASSFLGVVAGELFF
NA	TRBV2	TRBJ1-1	14	NA	TGTGCCAGCAGTCGGTTTTTGGCGAACACTGAAGCTTTCTTT	CASSRFLANTEAFF
many	TRBV5-4	TRBJ2-7	14	NA	TGTGCCAGCAGCTTAGCGGGTTTGACCTACGAGCAGTACTTC	CASSLAGLTYEQYF
NA	TRBV5-1	TRBJ1-2	15	TRBD1	TGCGCCAGCAGCTTGGGAGGGGGCAGGAACTATGGCTACACCTTC	CASSLGGGRNYGYTF
NA	TRBV5-1	TRBJ2-5	21	TRBD2	TGCGCCAGCAGGTCCGGACAGGAGAGATCTCTAGCGGGGGAATCCCAAGAGACCCAGTACTTC	CASRSGQERSLAGESQETQYF
NA	TRBV6-5	TRBJ1-2	13	NA	TGTGCCAGCAGCCAGACAGCCAACTATGGCTACACCTTC	CASSQTANYGYTF
NA	TRBV2	TRBJ1-2	14	NA	TGTGCCAGCAGTGAGAGACGGCAAAACTATGGCTACACCTTC	CASSERRQNYGYTF
NA	TRBV20-1	TRBJ1-1	11	NA	TGCAGTGCTAGAGATCAGGGACCTGGATGGTTT	CSARDQGPGWF
NA	TRBV24-1	TRBJ2-5	13	TRBD1	TGTGCCACCAGTGAGGGACAGGGGCCGACCCAGTACTTC	CATSEGQGPTQYF
NA	TRBV18	TRBJ2-1	17	NA	TGTGCCAGCTCCCGGGGCCCTGAGAAAAGCTCCTACAATGAGCAGTTCTTC	CASSRGPEKSSYNEQFF
NA	TRBV27	TRBJ1-6	17	NA	TGTGCCAGCAGTTTCCTCTTTGTCGGGGGCTTGAGTTCACCCCTCCACTTT	CASSFLFVGGLSSPLHF
NA	TRBV5-1	TRBJ1-1	13	NA	TGCGCCAGCAGCTTGGCCCGGGACACTGAAGCTTTCTTT	CASSLARDTEAFF
NA	TRBV30	TRBJ1-1	13	NA	TGTGCCTGGAGTATGGGGATGAACACTGAAGCTTTCTTT	CAWSMGMNTEAFF
NA	TRBV5-4	TRBJ1-1	14	NA	TGTGCCAGCAGCCCCTACGAAACCGGGGGGAAAGCTTTCTTT	CASSPYETGGKAFF